The rows below give T cell receptor beta chains drawn from one sample of a study of identifying expanded T cells in peripheral blood. TCRdb keeps only in-frame clones here, not all; method: immunoSEQ multiplex PCR. The repertoire holds approximately 63,000 clones, about 87% seen once, with roughly 5% in the top ten. The specimen was blood. The receptors shown here come from a person aged 18-69 years in good health. CDR3s leave out the opening cysteine and the closing phenylalanine or tryptophan. Fields, in order: J gene, V gene, CDR3 protein.

j_call: TRBJ2-7; v_call: TRBV5-1; cdr3_aa: ASSPGIEQY
j_call: TRBJ1-2; v_call: TRBV6-1; cdr3_aa: ASRTQGMNGYT
j_call: TRBJ2-1; v_call: TRBV30; cdr3_aa: AWSSNSGSSYNEQF
j_call: TRBJ2-3; v_call: TRBV29-1; cdr3_aa: SVEDGTSAYTDTQY
j_call: TRBJ2-5; v_call: TRBV14; cdr3_aa: ASSQGVRQTQY
j_call: TRBJ2-1; v_call: TRBV27; cdr3_aa: ASSGGLAGPNEQF
j_call: TRBJ2-7; v_call: TRBV19; cdr3_aa: ASSSGGEQY
j_call: TRBJ1-2; v_call: TRBV29-1; cdr3_aa: SVETTGGDYGYT
j_call: TRBJ2-1; v_call: TRBV7-3; cdr3_aa: ASSLQGGRLYNEQF
j_call: TRBJ2-1; v_call: TRBV6-4; cdr3_aa: ASSQGSYNEQF
j_call: TRBJ1-2; v_call: TRBV6-1; cdr3_aa: ASSPWGGGGGYT
j_call: TRBJ1-5; v_call: TRBV19; cdr3_aa: ASSDTGGGQPQH
j_call: TRBJ2-7; v_call: TRBV4-3; cdr3_aa: ASSQSTGGLPYEQY
j_call: TRBJ2-7; v_call: TRBV5-1; cdr3_aa: ASSSGATSGRGEQY
j_call: TRBJ2-5; v_call: TRBV5-1; cdr3_aa: ASSPSGAKETQY
j_call: TRBJ2-5; v_call: TRBV5-1; cdr3_aa: ASRRETHQETQY
j_call: TRBJ2-2; v_call: TRBV5-1; cdr3_aa: ASSPDGLSNTGELF
j_call: TRBJ2-3; v_call: TRBV5-1; cdr3_aa: ASSLASGGRTDTQY
j_call: TRBJ2-7; v_call: TRBV28; cdr3_aa: ASSYGSSYEQY
j_call: TRBJ2-1; v_call: TRBV10-1; cdr3_aa: ASSDPGLGQGSTRLF
j_call: TRBJ2-2; v_call: TRBV6-4; cdr3_aa: ASSEREGHGTGELF
j_call: TRBJ2-5; v_call: TRBV5-1; cdr3_aa: ASSLDLSGATQY
j_call: TRBJ1-4; v_call: TRBV9; cdr3_aa: ASSVSAGTHEKLF
j_call: TRBJ2-1; v_call: TRBV19; cdr3_aa: ASSIWRSGSRNEQF
j_call: TRBJ1-5; v_call: TRBV2; cdr3_aa: ASSVLRRRQPQH
j_call: TRBJ2-5; v_call: TRBV7-2; cdr3_aa: ASSLGLGGETQY
j_call: TRBJ1-3; v_call: TRBV7-3; cdr3_aa: ASSFPNRGTGNTIY
j_call: TRBJ2-2; v_call: TRBV4-1; cdr3_aa: ASSQGGKATGELF
j_call: TRBJ1-4; v_call: TRBV2; cdr3_aa: ASGQGMNEKLF
j_call: TRBJ2-7; v_call: TRBV9; cdr3_aa: ASSQNLAGDLY
j_call: TRBJ2-7; v_call: TRBV28; cdr3_aa: ASRRDGWVTYEQY
j_call: TRBJ1-1; v_call: TRBV30; cdr3_aa: AGRGANTEAF
j_call: TRBJ2-2; v_call: TRBV12-2; cdr3_aa: ASRLLAGGPGELF
j_call: TRBJ2-7; v_call: TRBV7-9; cdr3_aa: ASSLLAGSYYEQY
j_call: TRBJ2-3; v_call: TRBV14; cdr3_aa: ASSNRVDATDTQY
j_call: TRBJ1-4; v_call: TRBV19; cdr3_aa: ASSGTATNEKLF
j_call: TRBJ1-2; v_call: TRBV19; cdr3_aa: ATWSGGPAGYT
j_call: TRBJ2-7; v_call: TRBV6-5; cdr3_aa: ASSYSIHYEQY
j_call: TRBJ2-3; v_call: TRBV28; cdr3_aa: ASSSPGTGKTDTQY
j_call: TRBJ2-7; v_call: TRBV9; cdr3_aa: ASSVGVNSYEQY
j_call: TRBJ2-5; v_call: TRBV6-1; cdr3_aa: ASSDVSGAAETQY
j_call: TRBJ2-7; v_call: TRBV4-2; cdr3_aa: ASSLRTGGMYEQY
j_call: TRBJ2-1; v_call: TRBV9; cdr3_aa: ASSVGAAGVGNEQF
j_call: TRBJ2-7; v_call: TRBV4-2; cdr3_aa: ASSQDRGGSYEQY
j_call: TRBJ2-5; v_call: TRBV5-1; cdr3_aa: ASSFGETQY
j_call: TRBJ2-4; v_call: TRBV4-1; cdr3_aa: VEKREAPVNIQY